This paragraph covers one T cell receptor beta chain sequence. Here immunoSEQ multiplex PCR was the method, and the copy in TCRdb shows in-frame clones only, minus some. The table records roughly 23,000 clones, around 67% of them present only once. This entry is derived from a study of chemoradiotherapy in HPV16-positive cancers. Study-wide background: Candidate HPV-specific T-cell clones and common TCR motifs came from functional assays in a couple of HPV16-positive patients.

V was trimmed by 3 bases and J by 4 bases, leaving 13 bases between them. The CDR3 runs 15 residues. Germline CDR1 reads MNHEY; CDR2 reads SMNVEV (reference sequence). The sample was gathered from a patient who underwent chemoradiotherapy. This sequence joins TRBV27 and TRBJ2-1, with D maybe TRBD1 (6 bases). This receptor was obtained from a human donor with HPV-associated anogenital cancer. The CDR3 protein is CASSFGRGDYNEQFF. Here the CDR3 DNA reads TGTGCCAGCAGTTTTGGCAGGGGTGATTACAATGAGCAGTTCTTC.